This T cell receptor beta chain stems from a study of early T cells in non-severe SARS-CoV-2 infection. Across the whole study: Unsorted whole-blood RNA was sequenced in bulk, leaving chains unpaired.

This clonotype was detected only a few times. Its target is not known. This CDR3 is 15 amino acids long. V lost 6 bases to trimming and J lost 8 bases; unmatched junction nucleotides: 8. Germline lookup yields CDR1 MNHEY and CDR2 SVGEGT. Overall study results and limits: VDJdb matches were skewed toward anti-spike CD8 T cell responses.

The library protocol tagged individual cDNA molecules with unique molecular identifiers. Each CDR3 protein is one row after TCRdb ran MiXCR on the 5' RACE reads. The sample carries about 110,000 distinct CDR3 sequences, about 12% recorded once. The J gene is TRBJ1-6, the V gene TRBV6-2 or TRBV6-3; 9 nucleotides match TRBD1. This sequence originates from an adult who was a healthcare worker with PCR-confirmed SARS-CoV-2 infection or an uninfected control (not recorded which). Specimen: whole blood. Here the CDR3 DNA reads TGTGCCAGCAGCTCTTACAGGGGGCTCGATTCACCCCTCCACTTT. This sequence encodes CASSSYRGLDSPLHF.